The T cell receptor beta chain under discussion was sequenced for a study of cytomegalovirus exposure and HLA in healthy donors. Germline-derived CDR1 and CDR2 are SGHDT and YYEEEE. This CDR3 spans 16 amino acids. Between the trimmed V and J ends, which lost 6 bases and 8 bases, there was a span of 24 bases. A remark on this clone: The antigen remains unidentified.

The PCR ran on 60 Vbeta and 13 Jbeta primers. Profiling relied on immunoSEQ multiplex PCR, and the TCRdb table lists in-frame clones only, not all of them. The sample contains more than 100,000 clones, 50% to 65% of which appear only once. Points from the study as a whole: Clonal expansion, a later analysis showed, was greater in HLA-associated TCR beta chains than in equally common others. The study carried out a later analysis of TCR beta sequences. It associated approximately 16,000 of them with specific HLA alleles at a false discovery rate of 0.05. In an earlier analysis, about 87% or about 30%: the productive usage of most TCR beta V segments. An analysis was carried out later, and it reportedly showed fewer N-insertions in an Asian-associated ancestry cluster than the approximately 700-donor mean.

The receptor was derived from a man in his forties or fifties in good health and CMV-seropositive. The chain links TRBV5-6 to TRBJ2-1; D may be TRBD1 (5 bases). The specimen was PBMCs. The CDR3 loop reads CASTDRARTIGDEQFF. The CDR3 coding sequence is TGTGCCAGCACCGATAGGGCTAGGACAATAGGGGATGAGCAGTTCTTC.